This T cell receptor beta chain was recorded in a study of beta chain features in type 1 diabetes. Trimming removed 2 bases from V and 3 bases from J, with 10 bases in between. This CDR3 comprises 14 residues. The germline CDR1 and CDR2 sequences are SGHTA and FQGNSA. A single heparinised draw of approximately 110 mL on average was taken per donor. General observations from the study: In these data, an HLA type influence on TCRB rearrangement remained unresolved. Patients with Type 1 diabetes showed moderately but significantly shorter TCRB CDR3s in all four CD4+ subsets. Compared with healthy donors, patients appeared to share more similar naive, central memory and regulatory TCRB repertoires.

Regarding this clone: Its antigen is unknown.

Expressed TCRB transcripts were sequenced after all isolated RNA was converted to cDNA. Profiling relied on immunoSEQ multiplex PCR, and the TCRdb table lists in-frame clones only, not all of them. The data show 640,000 or so clones, with under 15% seen just once and roughly 0.022% held by the top ten. The sequence was obtained from a man younger than 30 with type 1 diabetes. This chain connects TRBV7-2 to TRBJ1-1; no definite D call. The sequencing input was naive CD4+ T cells from blood. The CDR3 loop reads CASSLKVRDTEAFF. In nucleotides, the CDR3 is TGTGCCAGCAGCTTAAAGGTTCGGGACACTGAAGCTTTCTTT. The variable domain in full, completed from reference TRBV7-2 and TRBJ1-1, reads GAGVSQSPSNKVTEKGKDVELRCDPISGHTALYWYRQSLGQGLEFLIYFQGNSAPDKSGLPSDRFSAERTGGSVSTLTIQRTQQEDSAVYLCASSLKVRDTEAFFGQGTRLTVV.